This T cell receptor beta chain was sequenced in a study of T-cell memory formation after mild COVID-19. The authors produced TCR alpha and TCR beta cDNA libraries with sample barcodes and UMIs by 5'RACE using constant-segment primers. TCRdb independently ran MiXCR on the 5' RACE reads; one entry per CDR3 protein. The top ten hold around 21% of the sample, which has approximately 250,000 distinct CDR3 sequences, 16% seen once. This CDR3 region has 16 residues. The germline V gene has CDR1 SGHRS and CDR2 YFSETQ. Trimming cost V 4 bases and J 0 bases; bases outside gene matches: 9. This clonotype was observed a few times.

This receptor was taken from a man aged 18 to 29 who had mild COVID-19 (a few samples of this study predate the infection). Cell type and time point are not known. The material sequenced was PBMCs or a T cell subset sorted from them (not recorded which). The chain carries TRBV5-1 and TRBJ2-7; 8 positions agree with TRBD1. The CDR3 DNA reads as TGCGCCAGCAGCCGGAGGACAGGGCAATACTCCTACGAGCAGTACTTC. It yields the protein CASSRRTGQYSYEQYF.